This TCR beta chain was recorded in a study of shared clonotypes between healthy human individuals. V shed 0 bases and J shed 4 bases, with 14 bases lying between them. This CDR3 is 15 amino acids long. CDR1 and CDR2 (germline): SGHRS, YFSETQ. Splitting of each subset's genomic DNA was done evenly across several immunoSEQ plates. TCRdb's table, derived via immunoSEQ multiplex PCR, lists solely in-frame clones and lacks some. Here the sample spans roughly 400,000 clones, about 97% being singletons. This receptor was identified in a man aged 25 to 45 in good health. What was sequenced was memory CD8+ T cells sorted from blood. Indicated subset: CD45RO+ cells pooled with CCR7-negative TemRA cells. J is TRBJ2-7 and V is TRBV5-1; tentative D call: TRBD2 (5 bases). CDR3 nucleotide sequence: TGCGCCAGCAGCTTGGGAGGGCCCCCTGTGTACGAGCAGTACTTC. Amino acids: CASSLGGPPVYEQYF.